Listed below are T cell receptor beta chains from one sample, sequenced in a study of OX40 agonist ivuxolimab in advanced cancers. Assay: immunoSEQ multiplex PCR; the TCRdb copy retains only in-frame clones and omits some. The profile shows around 19,000 clones, 70% to 90% of them singletons. The sample here was CD4+ or CD8+ T cells sorted from blood, taken in a trial of the OX40 agonist ivuxolimab. The receptors were sampled from an adult with an advanced solid tumor such as melanoma, head and neck, liver or kidney cancer. Both conserved end residues are part of each CDR3.

>TRBV6-1|14|TRBJ1-6
CASASGPYNSPLHF
>TRBV7-9|15|TRBJ1-2
CASSPGVGPGYGYTF
>TRBV4-1|14|TRBJ2-7
CASSLGQGAEEQYF
>TRBV2|14|TRBJ2-1
CASSVRGSGNEQFF
>TRBV7-9|17|TRBJ2-3
CASSLGLAVIGTDTQYF
>TRBV7-9|15|TRBJ2-2
CASSPGHENTGELFF
>TRBV13|15|TRBJ2-3
CASSLGQTSTDTQYF
>TRBV6-5|11|TRBJ1-1
CASSEGAEAFF
>TRBV9|16|TRBJ2-2
CASSDSGGPDTGELFF
>TRBV2|13|TRBJ2-1
CASSKSSYNEQFF
>TRBV7-8|16|TRBJ2-7
CASSRPRGTHFYEQYF
>TRBV4-2|14|TRBJ2-3
CASSQGLVSDTQYF
>TRBV7-6|15|TRBJ2-3
CASSSDIAGFNTQYF
>TRBV7-6|15|TRBJ2-1
CASSFSGGGYNEQFF
>TRBV5-6|13|TRBJ2-2
CASSFVITGELFF
>TRBV19|13|TRBJ2-7
CASSPGQAYEQYF
>TRBV2|16|TRBJ2-3
CASTIGTSGSTDTQYF
>TRBV2|13|NA
CASSEGAAYEQYF
>TRBV4-1|19|TRBJ2-7
CASSQDAGGTSGGPYEQYF
>TRBV9|15|TRBJ1-4
CASSVAGVTNEKLFF
>TRBV7-3|20|TRBJ1-5
CASSLPPWRDRGYSNQPQHF
>TRBV5-5|16|TRBJ2-7
CASSLGGPGQGYEQYF
>TRBV27|12|TRBJ2-1
CASSFGRNEQFF
>TRBV7-8|13|TRBJ1-5
CASSLVNSQPQHF
>TRBV7-2|14|TRBJ2-7
CASRRLAASYEQYF
>TRBV2|13|TRBJ2-2
CASSARAAGELFF
>TRBV9|17|TRBJ2-6
CASSPPLRGSGANVLTF
>TRBV11-2|15|TRBJ1-1
CASSLVVTANTEAFF
>TRBV11-1|12|TRBJ2-7
CASSLSPYEQYF
>TRBV30|11|TRBJ2-3
CAWERTDTQYF
>TRBV7-9|14|TRBJ2-1
CASSLGSPGNEQFF
>TRBV27|15|TRBJ2-3
CASSPGQTGPDTQYF
>TRBV4-1|14|TRBJ2-1
CASSQVGGYNEQFF
>TRBV27|17|TRBJ1-5
CASSLRGGPLGNQPQHF
>TRBV9|16|TRBJ2-2
CASSEQAGVDTGELFF
>TRBV6-1|16|TRBJ2-2
CASSEETGLGSGELFF
>TRBV7-9|14|TRBJ2-1
CASSLGSAYNEQFF
>TRBV18|12|TRBJ2-7
CASSANPYEQYF
>TRBV11-3|14|TRBJ2-1
CASSLGDYVNEQFF
>TRBV14|13|TRBJ2-1
CASSPSSYNEQFF
>TRBV29-1|12|TRBJ1-1
CSVEEGGAGTIF
>TRBV7-6|14|TRBJ1-2
CASSSLPGINGYTF
>TRBV7-2|14|TRBJ2-7
CASSLVLSSYEQYF
>TRBV25-1|14|TRBJ2-7
CASSFSVWGYEQYF
>TRBV7-9|13|TRBJ1-3
CASSFTGENTIYF
>TRBV7-6|15|TRBJ2-1
CASSPAGGAHNEQFF
>TRBV5-1|15|TRBJ2-1
CASSLGQGEDNEQFF
>TRBV19|13|TRBJ2-7
CASSPGPSYEQYF
>TRBV5-8|14|TRBJ2-1
CASSLGLGYNEQFF
>TRBV19|17|TRBJ1-2
CASSPLRTGTGTYGYTF
>TRBV9|16|TRBJ2-5
CASSVEGAPGWETQYF
>TRBV19|15|TRBJ1-5
CASSIYGGANQPQHF
>TRBV1|17|TRBJ2-1
CTSSQDLLAGSGNEQFF